This T cell receptor beta chain was found in a study of CD8 T cells in ankylosing spondylitis. One entry per CDR3 protein, called by TCRdb with MiXCR from the 5' RACE reads. The sample has tens of thousands of distinct CDR3 sequences, approximately 5.9% seen once. This CDR3 comprises 14 residues. V trimming: 7 bases; J trimming: 8 bases; junction bases outside the gene matches: 9. Germline loops: CDR1 SEHNR, CDR2 FQNEAQ (reference sequence). In this sample, this clonotype turned up many times. Its antigen is not known. Study-level points and caveats: Clones linked to disease, bearing a CD8+ phenotype, were relatively rare in peripheral blood. For ankylosing spondylitis blood, a TCR beta motif of 7 or 8 highly homologous variants appeared characteristic. Enrichment of disease-linked clones was reportedly significant in matched ankylosing spondylitis synovial fluid.

The chain combines TRBV7-9 with TRBJ1-4; 8 positions agree with TRBD1. This TCR came from a male donor with ankylosing spondylitis or in good health (not recorded which). The specimen was blood, either unsorted or a sorted T cell fraction (not recorded which). CDR3 DNA: TGTGCCAGCACCACCGGACAGGGTGGCGAAAAACTGTTTTTT. Its translation: CASTTGQGGEKLFF.